This TCR beta chain appears in the sequencing data of a study of cytotoxic CD8 clonotypes in ibrutinib-treated CLL. Study background: Of a cohort that held some 10 relapsed/refractory and 15 treatment-naive patients, some 17 were IGHV unmutated. Productive templates per sample averaged approximately 240,000; productive rearrangements, approximately 93,000.

Study-wide results and limits: Clonality showed a rise at ibrutinib response that reversed toward baseline at progression. Researchers report that baseline clonality outpaced age-matched healthy donors and tracked circulating CD8+ T-cell counts.

TCRdb's table, derived via immunoSEQ multiplex PCR, lists solely in-frame clones and lacks some. In the table there are about 300,000 clones, roughly 70% of which are singletons. A note on this clone: Its target is not known.

The ends were cut back, 6 bases at V and 5 bases at J, with 13 bases in the middle. This CDR3 is 14 amino acids long. Germline V lookup: CDR1 LNHDA, CDR2 SQIVND (reference sequence). This TCR came from a human donor with chronic lymphocytic leukemia. The chain is built from TRBV19 and TRBJ1-4, with D tentatively TRBD1 (5 bases). The specimen was PBMCs, collected after 36 months of ibrutinib treatment. The CDR3, as DNA: TGTGCCAGTAGCTTAGGGGAGAACAATGAAAAACTGTTTTTT. This translates into CASSLGENNEKLFF.